The entry that follows covers one T cell receptor beta chain sequence. This sample stems from a study of blood T cell repertoires in COVID-19. Sequenced by immunoSEQ multiplex PCR; TCRdb stores in-frame clones only, minus some. The data show 150,000 to 200,000 clones, around 81% seen once. Trimming took off 8 bases at V and 7 bases at J, with 17 bases between the two ends. CDR3 length: 13 amino acids. Germline CDR1 is LGHDT and CDR2 is YNNKEL (reference sequence). The receptor was isolated from a human donor with acute or convalescent COVID-19. The donor label of this sample is uncertain. The rearrangement uses TRBV3-1 (or the pseudogene TRBV3-2) and TRBJ1-2, with D hard to call. Sequenced input: peripheral blood. CDR3 nucleotides: TGTGCCAGCGGGAGCTATCTCGAACCTGGCTACACCTTC. It specifies CASGSYLEPGYTF.